A single sample is the source of the 26 T cell receptor beta chains below, sequenced in a study of T cell changes during pregnancy in multiple sclerosis. The assay was immunoSEQ multiplex PCR, and TCRdb's table has in-frame clones only and misses some. Here the sample spans approximately 72,000 clones, approximately 90% being singletons. The sequenced sample was peripheral blood, obtained in the first trimester of pregnancy. Source of these receptors: a female donor in good health, enrolled as a control in a pregnancy study.

This chain connects TRBV14 to TRBJ2-2; D gene ambiguous. In germline, CDR1 is SGHDN, CDR2 FVKESK. The CDR3 runs 13 residues. Trimming took off 0 bases at V and 7 bases at J, with 6 bases between the two ends. This CDR3 is CASSQERSGELFF. As DNA, the CDR3 is TGTGCCAGCAGCCAAGAGAGGAGCGGGGAGCTGTTTTTT.

The DNA for the CDR3 is TGTGCCAGCAGTTTAGACAGGGTCTCGAATGAAAAACTGTTTTTT. Translating gives CASSLDRVSNEKLFF. The genes are TRBV28 and TRBJ1-4, with 7 bases that match TRBD1. Trimming cost V 2 bases and J 5 bases; bases outside gene matches: 5. Germline V gene sequence: CDR1 MDHEN, CDR2 SYDVKM. The CDR3 contains 15 residues.

The J gene is TRBJ2-1, the V gene TRBV18, with a possible D match to TRBD2 (6 bases). The CDR3 is 16 amino acids. V was clipped by 4 bases and J by 4 bases, with 17 bases between them. Germline values: CDR1 KGHSH, CDR2 LQKENI. The CDR3 loop is CASSLTNRDWYNEQFF. In DNA, the CDR3 is TGTGCCAGCTCACTAACGAACCGGGACTGGTACAATGAGCAGTTCTTC. Full variable domain (rest looked up from reference TRBV18 and TRBJ2-1): NAGVMQNPRHLVRRRGQEARLRCSPMKGHSHVYWYRQLPEEGLKFMVYLQKENIIDESGMPKERFSAEFPKEGPSILRIQQVVRGDSAAYFCASSLTNRDWYNEQFFGPGTRLTVL.

The V call is TRBV5-1, the J call TRBJ2-3, with 14 bases fitting TRBD2. This CDR3 is 18 amino acids long. Germline V gene lookup returns CDR1 SGHRS and CDR2 YFSETQ. Trimming cost V 5 bases and J 5 bases; bases outside gene matches: 13. The CDR3 DNA reads TGCGCCAGCAGTGCCACCGGGACTAGCGGGAGTAGTGGAGATACGCAGTATTTT. The encoded protein is CASSATGTSGSSGDTQYF.

The chain combines TRBV7-2 with TRBJ2-3; the D is unclear. CDR1 is SGHTA, CDR2 FQGNSA, per germline. The CDR3 contains 13 residues. V lost 5 bases and J 5 bases, leaving 11 bases between the germline ends. The CDR3 DNA reads TGTGCCAGCAGCCCCAAACCCGGAGATACGCAGTATTTT. As protein: CASSPKPGDTQYF.

This rearrangement joins TRBV7-2 to TRBJ2-1; 9 positions match TRBD2. Germline lookup yields CDR1 SGHTA and CDR2 FQGNSA. J lost 5 bases, V lost 2 bases, and 4 bases had no gene match. This CDR3 is 15 amino acids long. CDR3 region: CASSLRLAGNNEQFF. DNA of the CDR3: TGTGCCAGCAGCTTACGTCTAGCGGGGAACAATGAGCAGTTCTTC.

The V call is TRBV14, the J call TRBJ1-4; 8 bases match TRBD1. After removal of 6 bases from V and 7 bases from J, the junction contained 13 bases not matched to a gene. The CDR3 has 16 amino acids. CDR1 is SGHDN and CDR2 is FVKESK in the germline V gene. CDR3 DNA: TGTGCCAGCAGTGAGACAGGGGCGGTCGCGAGTGAAAAACTGTTTTTT. As protein: CASSETGAVASEKLFF.

This chain joins TRBV4-2 and TRBJ2-2, with TRBD2 matching 9 bases. The V gene end was trimmed by 0 bases and the J gene end by 0 bases; junction bases not matched to a gene: 5. The CDR3 consists of 18 residues. Per the germline V gene, CDR1 is LGHNA and CDR2 is YNFKEQ. The CDR3 protein is CASSQDILAGTNTGELFF. CDR3 nucleotides: TGTGCCAGCAGCCAAGATATCCTAGCGGGGACGAACACCGGGGAGCTGTTTTTT.

The chain carries TRBV21-1 and TRBJ1-4. TRBV21-1 is marked as a pseudogene. This CDR3 has 15 amino acids. CDR3 DNA sequence: TGTGCCAGCAGCAAAGCCCCGGGTTCGGATGAAAAACTGTTTTTT. Translation gives CASSKAPGSDEKLFF.

This chain links TRBV6-5 with TRBJ1-4; D call uncertain. CDR1 is MNHEY, CDR2 SVGAGI, per germline. The CDR3 length is 15 residues. The V end was cut by 3 bases, the J end by 2 bases, with 10 bases between. DNA for the CDR3: TGTGCCAGCAGTTATATGAGGGCCACTAATGAAAAACTGTTTTTT. Its translation: CASSYMRATNEKLFF.

The rearrangement joins TRBV6-5 to TRBJ2-7; the D gene is possibly TRBD2 (5 bases). With 2 bases removed from V and 10 bases from J, the gap between germline ends came to 12 bases. The CDR3 length is 12 residues. Germline V gene data show CDR1 as MNHEY and CDR2 as SVGAGI. CDR3 amino acids: CASSYPRGEQYF. CDR3 nucleotide sequence: TGTGCCAGCAGTTACCCCCGGGGTGAACAGTACTTC.

This chain connects TRBV7-2 to TRBJ2-1; 11 bases align to TRBD2. The CDR3 contains 19 residues. From germline, CDR1 is SGHTA and CDR2 FQGNSA. J lost 0 bases, V lost 4 bases, and 11 bases had no gene match. The CDR3 loop reads CASSSPGTSGVSSYNEQFF. CDR3 in DNA: TGTGCCAGCAGCTCCCCCGGGACTAGCGGAGTCAGCTCCTACAATGAGCAGTTCTTC.

The chain joins TRBV2 to TRBJ2-2; a weak D match, TRBD1 (5 bases). The CDR3 spans 14 residues. The V gene lost 3 bases and the J gene lost 4 bases, with 9 bases spanning the gap. Per germline, CDR1 SNHLY and CDR2 FYNNEI. The CDR3 DNA follows: TGTGCCAGCAGTGAGGGGCTCGGCACCGGGGAGCTGTTTTTT. Protein sequence: CASSEGLGTGELFF.

This clone appeared a single time. This sequence joins TRBV15 and TRBJ2-3; D unclear. From germline, CDR1 is LNHNV and CDR2 YYDKDF (reference sequence). The CDR3 sequence is 14 residues long. Trimming left V 0 bases short and J 3 bases short, with 7 bases between. DNA for the CDR3: TGTGCCACCAGCAGAGATTTCGCGACAGATACGCAGTATTTT. It is translated as CATSRDFATDTQYF.

The CDR3 spells CASSPRGQANEKLFF. The CDR3, as DNA: TGTGCCAGCAGCCCGAGGGGACAAGCTAATGAAAAACTGTTTTTT. This chain links TRBV7-8 with TRBJ1-4, with a weak D call TRBD1 (6 bases). V gave up 5 bases and J gave up 3 bases, with 13 bases separating them. Germline-derived CDR1 and CDR2 are SGHVS and FQNEAQ. This CDR3 comprises 15 residues.

This clone was seen just once. The chain carries TRBV27 and TRBJ1-5; D not resolved. Trimming cost V 8 bases and J 6 bases, with 11 bases left between them. The CDR3 totals 12 residues. Germline CDR1 MNHEY, CDR2 SMNVEV (reference sequence). The CDR3 bases are TGTGCCAGCTCCCAGACGGGTCAGCCCCAGCATTTT. Its protein product is CASSQTGQPQHF.

The chain is built from TRBV28 and TRBJ1-1; D remains ambiguous. Between the trimmed V and J ends, which lost 8 bases and 1 base, there was a span of 11 bases. This CDR3 has 13 residues. Looked up from germline, CDR1 is MDHEN and CDR2 is SYDVKM. CDR3 sequence (DNA): TGTGCCAGCCGGTGGGGAGGGAACACTGAAGCTTTCTTT. Protein product: CASRWGGNTEAFF.

The chain carries TRBV30 and TRBJ1-1; perhaps TRBD1 as D (5 bases). This CDR3 comprises 14 residues. CDR1 and CDR2 from the germline V gene are GTSNPN and SVGIG (reference sequence). The germline V and J ends were trimmed by 0 bases and 10 bases, with 18 bases remaining between them. The CDR3 is CAWSVWRDPTAAFF. The CDR3 DNA reads TGTGCCTGGAGTGTATGGAGGGACCCGACGGCAGCTTTCTTT.

The genes are TRBV16 and TRBJ2-1; tentative D call: TRBD1 (6 bases). Germline CDR1 and CDR2: KGHSY and FQNENV. Trimming removed 1 base from V and 0 bases from J, with 13 bases in between. The CDR3 is 17 residues long. CDR3 protein: CASSQLVDRSSYNEQFF. CDR3 nucleotide sequence: TGTGCCAGCAGCCAATTGGTCGACAGGAGCTCCTACAATGAGCAGTTCTTC.

V usage is TRBV29-1 and J usage is TRBJ2-3, with D unclear. Trimming cost V 4 bases and J 6 bases, with 8 bases left between them. Germline-derived CDR1 and CDR2 are SQVTM and ANQGSEA. The CDR3 spans 11 residues. The CDR3 nucleotides are TGCAGCGTTGGGTTCGGTGATACGCAGTATTTT. Protein product: CSVGFGDTQYF.

The gene calls are TRBV12-5 and TRBJ2-1; 8 bases agree with TRBD1. Germline values: CDR1 LGHNT, CDR2 FRNRAP. CDR3 length: 14 residues. The J segment lost 10 bases and the V segment lost 3 bases, leaving 8 bases of the junction unmatched. In DNA form, the CDR3 reads TGTGCTAGTGGTTTAGACCGACAGGGGCGGGAGCAGTTCTTC. Translated: CASGLDRQGREQFF.

V is TRBV7-2 and J is TRBJ1-2, with TRBD1 matching over 12 bases. The CDR3 extends over 15 amino acids. The germline V gene encodes CDR1 SGHTA and CDR2 FQGNSA. V shed 4 bases, J shed 7 bases, and the junction held 7 bases outside the gene matches. CDR3 in DNA: TGTGCCAGCAGCTCGTCTGGGACAGGGGGCTCTGGCTACACCTTC. It specifies CASSSSGTGGSGYTF.

The chain joins TRBV2 to TRBJ1-3, with D perhaps matching TRBD1 (5 bases). CDR3 length: 15 residues. Trimming shortened V by 0 bases and J by 4 bases, and 10 bases separated the two germline ends. Looked up from germline, CDR1 is SNHLY and CDR2 is FYNNEI. CDR3 loop: CASSEAGVSGNTIYF. DNA for the CDR3: TGTGCCAGCAGTGAAGCAGGGGTTTCCGGAAACACCATATATTTT.

The chain joins TRBV6-5 to TRBJ2-1; 10 nucleotides agree with TRBD2. Germline-derived CDR1 and CDR2 are MNHEY and SVGAGI. V shed 5 bases, J shed 4 bases, and the junction held 5 bases outside the gene matches. The CDR3 covers 15 residues. The CDR3 DNA sequence: TGTGCCAGCAGTCAAACTAGCGGGATGTACAATGAGCAGTTCTTC. As protein: CASSQTSGMYNEQFF.

The chain links TRBV11-2 to TRBJ1-1; D remains unclear. Per germline, CDR1 SGHAT and CDR2 FQNNGV. The CDR3 consists of 13 residues. V was shortened by 5 bases and J by 4 bases, with 11 bases between the two germline ends. This CDR3 is CASSRGGSTEAFF. The CDR3 region has the DNA TGTGCCAGCAGCCGTGGTGGGAGCACTGAAGCTTTCTTT.

This chain's CDR3 is CASSIALTGYEQYF. The CDR3 region has the DNA TGTGCCAGTAGTATAGCACTGACTGGCTACGAGCAGTACTTC. The genes are TRBV19 and TRBJ2-7; D is unresolved. The CDR3 has 14 residues. Germline V gene lookup returns CDR1 LNHDA and CDR2 SQIVND (reference sequence). Trimming stripped 1 base from V and 3 bases from J, with 10 bases between.